The rows below give T cell receptor beta chains drawn from one sample of a study of T cell changes during pregnancy in multiple sclerosis. Sequencing used immunoSEQ multiplex PCR; TCRdb keeps in-frame clones, though not all of them. The table shows about 75,000 clones, with roughly nine tenths occurring only once. Sequencing was performed on peripheral blood, taken in the first trimester of pregnancy. Source of these receptors: a female donor in good health, enrolled as a control in a pregnancy study. Both conserved end residues are part of each CDR3. Each record gives: J gene, V gene, CDR3 protein.

J: TRBJ1-1
V: TRBV30
CDR3: CAWSPGALDTEAFF

J: TRBJ2-1
V: TRBV28
CDR3: CASSFRDYSSSYNEQFF

J: TRBJ1-1
V: TRBV19
CDR3: CASSLDRPPGRMNTEAFF

J: TRBJ2-1
V: TRBV5-1
CDR3: CASSQYIGGGNEQFF

J: TRBJ1-4
V: TRBV6-5
CDR3: CASSYSRTGVNEKLFF

J: TRBJ1-1
V: TRBV28
CDR3: CASRRDRAHTEAFF

J: TRBJ2-3
V: TRBV5-1
CDR3: CASSPLTTSGSITDTQYF

J: TRBJ1-2
V: TRBV28
CDR3: CASSKDSFYGYTF

J: TRBJ2-2
V: TRBV18
CDR3: CASSPRTSGRTQNTGELFF

J: TRBJ2-7
V: TRBV7-2
CDR3: CASSLSGLREQYF

J: TRBJ2-1
V: TRBV28
CDR3: CASSFGGTANNEQFF

J: TRBJ2-1
V: TRBV19
CDR3: CASSPTSGRISYNEQFF

J: TRBJ1-2
V: TRBV30
CDR3: CAWRVRGGGGSGYTF

J: TRBJ1-6
V: TRBV6-5
CDR3: CASSYPGDAPLHF

J: TRBJ1-1
V: TRBV14
CDR3: CASSRKGTANTEAFF

J: TRBJ1-5
V: TRBV15
CDR3: CATSRESEPQHF

J: TRBJ1-4
V: TRBV7-9
CDR3: CAAQGAANEKLFF

J: TRBJ2-2
V: TRBV27
CDR3: CASRTGTGVAGELFF

J: TRBJ1-5
V: TRBV15
CDR3: CATSSYRQGGQPQHF

J: TRBJ1-1
V: TRBV7-2
CDR3: CASSSTQGARRGAFF

J: TRBJ2-2
V: TRBV7-2
CDR3: CASSPREAGGPGELFF

J: TRBJ1-2
V: TRBV5-1
CDR3: CASSSGTTDGYTF

J: TRBJ2-1
V: TRBV10-1
CDR3: CASSESLYYNEQFF

J: TRBJ2-5
V: TRBV11-2
CDR3: CASSLVLSVEETQYF

J: TRBJ2-7
V: TRBV15
CDR3: CATSFKLEQYF

J: TRBJ1-3
V: TRBV9
CDR3: CASSHQTSGISGNTIYF

J: TRBJ2-7
V: TRBV6-1
CDR3: CASSEAPGGGVYEQYF

J: TRBJ2-1
V: TRBV15
CDR3: CATSNEGEQFF

J: TRBJ2-1
V: TRBV5-1
CDR3: CASSAPRTGRDDEQFF

J: TRBJ2-1
V: TRBV19
CDR3: CATSWGGRASYEQFF

J: TRBJ1-6
V: TRBV10-2
CDR3: CASRGQGNNSPLHF

J: TRBJ2-3
V: TRBV9
CDR3: CASSPEGRLALEDTQYF

J: TRBJ2-3
V: TRBV7-2
CDR3: CASSRSLQYF

J: TRBJ2-2
V: TRBV9
CDR3: CASSVEVGRGTGELFF

J: TRBJ1-2
V: TRBV29-1
CDR3: CSGWTEASYGYTF

J: TRBJ2-7
V: TRBV28
CDR3: CASSFEGTLPSEQYF

J: TRBJ1-5
V: TRBV19
CDR3: CASTTSGGKEEPQHF

J: TRBJ1-2
V: TRBV28
CDR3: CASPRDYGYTF

J: TRBJ1-4
V: TRBV2
CDR3: CASSVGGGPNEKLFF

J: TRBJ1-2
V: TRBV9
CDR3: CASSARTGTNYGYTF

J: TRBJ1-6
V: TRBV19
CDR3: CASSEGAQSPLHF

J: TRBJ1-2
V: TRBV6-1
CDR3: CASSELKNYGYTF

J: TRBJ1-1
V: TRBV5-4
CDR3: CASSSGGGLGTEAFF

J: TRBJ2-1
V: TRBV30
CDR3: CAWSTGGARFF

J: TRBJ2-5
V: TRBV5-1
CDR3: CASSRLAGGPQETQYF

J: TRBJ2-1
V: TRBV14
CDR3: CASSLERGSYNEQFF

J: TRBJ2-2
V: TRBV6-1
CDR3: CASSDFSANTGELFF

J: TRBJ2-3
V: TRBV7-2
CDR3: CASSPAGGDYPQYF

J: TRBJ1-2
V: TRBV5-4
CDR3: CASSKGTDSNYGYTF

J: TRBJ2-2
V: TRBV10-3
CDR3: CAISESGGGDLRNTGELFF